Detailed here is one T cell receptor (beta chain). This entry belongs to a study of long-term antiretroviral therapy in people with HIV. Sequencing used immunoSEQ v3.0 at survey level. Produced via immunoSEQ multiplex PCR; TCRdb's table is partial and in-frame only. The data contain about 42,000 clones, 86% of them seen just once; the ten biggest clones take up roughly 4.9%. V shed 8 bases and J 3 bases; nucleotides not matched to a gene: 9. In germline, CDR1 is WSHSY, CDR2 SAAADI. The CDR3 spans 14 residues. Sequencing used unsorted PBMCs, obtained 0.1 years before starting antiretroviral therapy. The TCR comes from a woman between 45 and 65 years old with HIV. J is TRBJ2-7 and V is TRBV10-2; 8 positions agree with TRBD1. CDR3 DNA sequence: TGCGCCAGCCAGGACAGGGACCGAGACTACGAGCAGTACTTC. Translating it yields CASQDRDRDYEQYF.